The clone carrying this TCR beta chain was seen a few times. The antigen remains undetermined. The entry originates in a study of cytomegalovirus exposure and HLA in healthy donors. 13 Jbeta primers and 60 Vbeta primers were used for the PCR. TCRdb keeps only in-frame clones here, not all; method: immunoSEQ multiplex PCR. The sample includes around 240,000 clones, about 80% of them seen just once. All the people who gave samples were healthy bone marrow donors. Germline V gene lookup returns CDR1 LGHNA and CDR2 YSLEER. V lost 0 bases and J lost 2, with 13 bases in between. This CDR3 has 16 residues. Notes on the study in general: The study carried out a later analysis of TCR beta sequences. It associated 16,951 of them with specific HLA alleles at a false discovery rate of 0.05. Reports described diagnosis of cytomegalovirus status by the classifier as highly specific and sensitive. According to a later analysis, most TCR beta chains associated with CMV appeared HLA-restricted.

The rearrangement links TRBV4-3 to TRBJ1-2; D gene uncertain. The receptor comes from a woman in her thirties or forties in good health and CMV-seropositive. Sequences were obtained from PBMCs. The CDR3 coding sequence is TGCGCCAGCAGCCAAGATAAGATCGGAGTCAACTATGGCTACACCTTC. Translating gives CASSQDKIGVNYGYTF.